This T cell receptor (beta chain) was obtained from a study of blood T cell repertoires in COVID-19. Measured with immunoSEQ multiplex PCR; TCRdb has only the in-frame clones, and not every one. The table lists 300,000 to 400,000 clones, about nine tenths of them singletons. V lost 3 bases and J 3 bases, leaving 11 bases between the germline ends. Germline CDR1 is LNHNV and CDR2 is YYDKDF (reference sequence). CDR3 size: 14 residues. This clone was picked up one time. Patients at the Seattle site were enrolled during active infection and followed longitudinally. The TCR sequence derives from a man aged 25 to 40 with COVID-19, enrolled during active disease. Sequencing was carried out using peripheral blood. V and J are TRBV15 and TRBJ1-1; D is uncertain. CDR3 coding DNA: TGTGCCACCAGCAGTTCGAGGGCCGACACTGAAGCTTTCTTT. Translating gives CATSSSRADTEAFF.